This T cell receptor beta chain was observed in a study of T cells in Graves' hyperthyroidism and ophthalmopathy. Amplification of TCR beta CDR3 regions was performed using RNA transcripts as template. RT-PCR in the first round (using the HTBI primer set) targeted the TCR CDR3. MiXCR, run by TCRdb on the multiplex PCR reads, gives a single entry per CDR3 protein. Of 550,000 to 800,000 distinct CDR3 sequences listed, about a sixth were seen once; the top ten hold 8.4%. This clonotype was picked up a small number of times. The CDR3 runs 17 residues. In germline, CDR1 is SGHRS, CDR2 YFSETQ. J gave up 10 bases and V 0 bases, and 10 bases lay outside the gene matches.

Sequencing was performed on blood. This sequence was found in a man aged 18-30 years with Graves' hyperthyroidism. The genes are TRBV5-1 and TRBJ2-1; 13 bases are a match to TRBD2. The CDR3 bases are TGCGCCAGCAGCTTGGCGGGGGGACTAGCGGGACTCGGCGAGCAGTTCTTC. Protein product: CASSLAGGLAGLGEQFF.